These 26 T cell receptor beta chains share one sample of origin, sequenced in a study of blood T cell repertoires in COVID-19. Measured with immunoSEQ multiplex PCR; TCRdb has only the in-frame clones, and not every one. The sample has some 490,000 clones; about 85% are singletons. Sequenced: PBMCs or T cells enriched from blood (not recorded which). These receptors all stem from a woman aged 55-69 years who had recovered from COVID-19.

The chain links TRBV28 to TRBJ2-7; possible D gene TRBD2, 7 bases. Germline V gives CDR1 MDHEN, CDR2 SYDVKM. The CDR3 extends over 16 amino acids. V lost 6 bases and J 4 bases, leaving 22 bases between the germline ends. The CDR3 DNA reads TGTGCCAGCAGCCTGGGGGTAGGCGGGGGCCATTACGAGCAGTACGTC. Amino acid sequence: CASSLGVGGGHYEQYV.

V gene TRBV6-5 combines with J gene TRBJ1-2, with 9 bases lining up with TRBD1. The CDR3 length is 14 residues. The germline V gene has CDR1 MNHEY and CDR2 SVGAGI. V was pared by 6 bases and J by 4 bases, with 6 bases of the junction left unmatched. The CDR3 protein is CASRGGTGTYGYTF. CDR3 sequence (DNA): TGTGCCAGCAGGGGCGGGACAGGGACCTATGGCTACACCTTC.

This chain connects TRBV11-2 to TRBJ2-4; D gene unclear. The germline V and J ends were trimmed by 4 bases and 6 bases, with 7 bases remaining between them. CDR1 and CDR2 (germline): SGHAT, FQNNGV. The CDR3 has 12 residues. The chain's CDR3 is CASSSTGNIQYF. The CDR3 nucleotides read TGTGCCAGCAGCTCGACGGGAAACATTCAGTACTTC.

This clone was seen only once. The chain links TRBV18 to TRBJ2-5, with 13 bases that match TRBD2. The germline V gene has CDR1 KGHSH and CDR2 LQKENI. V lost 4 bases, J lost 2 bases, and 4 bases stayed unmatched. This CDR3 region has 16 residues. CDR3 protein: CASSQTSGGPQETQYF. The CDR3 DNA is TGTGCCAGCTCACAGACTAGCGGGGGGCCTCAAGAGACCCAGTACTTC.

Here the CDR3 DNA reads TGCGCCAGCAGCTTGGTCCCTGCAGTTAATGAGCAGTTCTTC. This gives the protein CASSLVPAVNEQFF. The chain uses TRBV5-1 and TRBJ2-1; D not certain. Trimming removed 0 bases from V and 7 bases from J, with 11 bases in between. This CDR3 is 14 amino acids long. Germline V lookup: CDR1 SGHRS, CDR2 YFSETQ.

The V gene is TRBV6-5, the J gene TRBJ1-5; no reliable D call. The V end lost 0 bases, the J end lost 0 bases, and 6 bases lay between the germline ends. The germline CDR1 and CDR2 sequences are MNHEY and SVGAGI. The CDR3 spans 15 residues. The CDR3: CASSYSIYSNQPQHF. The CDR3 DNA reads TGTGCCAGCAGTTACTCGATCTATAGCAATCAGCCCCAGCATTTT.

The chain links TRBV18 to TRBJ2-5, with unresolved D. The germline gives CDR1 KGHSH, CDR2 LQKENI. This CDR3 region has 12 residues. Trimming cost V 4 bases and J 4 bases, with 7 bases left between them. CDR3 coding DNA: TGTGCCAGCTCACTTTCCGGAGAGACCCAGTACTTC. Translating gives CASSLSGETQYF.

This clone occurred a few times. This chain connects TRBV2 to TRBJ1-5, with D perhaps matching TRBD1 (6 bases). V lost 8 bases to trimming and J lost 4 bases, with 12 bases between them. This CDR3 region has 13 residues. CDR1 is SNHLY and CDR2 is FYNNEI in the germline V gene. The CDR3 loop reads CASQSQGNQPQHF. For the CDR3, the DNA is TGTGCCAGCCAATCCCAGGGGAATCAGCCCCAGCATTTT.

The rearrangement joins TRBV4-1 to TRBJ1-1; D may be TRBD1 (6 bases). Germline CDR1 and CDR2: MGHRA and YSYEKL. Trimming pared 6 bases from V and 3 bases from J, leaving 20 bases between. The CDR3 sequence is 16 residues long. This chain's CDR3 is CASRHVNHRADTEAFF. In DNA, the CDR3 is TGCGCCAGCAGGCACGTCAACCACAGGGCGGACACTGAAGCTTTCTTT.

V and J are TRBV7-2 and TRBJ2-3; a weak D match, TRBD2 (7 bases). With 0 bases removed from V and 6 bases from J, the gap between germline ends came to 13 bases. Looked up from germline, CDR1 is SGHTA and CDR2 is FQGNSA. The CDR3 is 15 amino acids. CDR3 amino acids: CASSLAGGPRDTQYF. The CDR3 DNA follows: TGTGCCAGCAGCTTAGCGGGGGGGCCACGCGATACGCAGTATTTT. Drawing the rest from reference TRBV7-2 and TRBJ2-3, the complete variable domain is GAGVSQSPSNKVTEKGKDVELRCDPISGHTALYWYRQSLGQGLEFLIYFQGNSAPDKSGLPSDRFSAERTGGSVSTLTIQRTQQEDSAVYLCASSLAGGPRDTQYFGPGTRLTVL.

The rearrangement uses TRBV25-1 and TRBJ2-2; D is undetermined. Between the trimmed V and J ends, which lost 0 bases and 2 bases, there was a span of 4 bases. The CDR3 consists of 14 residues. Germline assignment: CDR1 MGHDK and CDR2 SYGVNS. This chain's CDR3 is CASSEYYNTGELFF. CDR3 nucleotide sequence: TGTGCCAGCAGTGAATATTATAACACCGGGGAGCTGTTTTTT.

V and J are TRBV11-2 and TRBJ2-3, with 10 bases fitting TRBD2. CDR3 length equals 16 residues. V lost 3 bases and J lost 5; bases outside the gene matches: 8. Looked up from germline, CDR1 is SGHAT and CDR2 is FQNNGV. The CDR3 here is CASSFTAGGLGDTQYF. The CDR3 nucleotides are TGTGCCAGCAGCTTCACAGCGGGGGGGCTAGGAGATACGCAGTATTTT.

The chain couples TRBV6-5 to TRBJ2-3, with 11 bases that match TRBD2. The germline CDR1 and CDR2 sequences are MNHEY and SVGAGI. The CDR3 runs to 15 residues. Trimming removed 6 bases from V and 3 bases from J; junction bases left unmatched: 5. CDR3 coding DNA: TGTGCCAGCAGCCGACTAGCGGGAAGTACAGATACGCAGTATTTT. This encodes CASSRLAGSTDTQYF.

The CDR3 sequence: CASGLVSGLGDRVYLAGNTIYF. DNA of the CDR3: TGTGCTAGTGGTTTGGTATCGGGGCTGGGGGACAGGGTTTATCTCGCTGGAAACACCATATATTTT. This sequence joins TRBV12-5 and TRBJ1-3; 9 bases are a match to TRBD1. V lost 0 bases and J lost 2; bases outside the gene matches: 20. The CDR3 has 22 residues. CDR1 LGHNT and CDR2 FRNRAP come from the germline V gene.

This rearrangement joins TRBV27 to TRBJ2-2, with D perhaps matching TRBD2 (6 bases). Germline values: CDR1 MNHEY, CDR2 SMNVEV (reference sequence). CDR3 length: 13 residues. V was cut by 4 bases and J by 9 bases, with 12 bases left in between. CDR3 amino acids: CASSYQAGRELFF. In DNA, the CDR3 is TGTGCCAGCAGTTACCAAGCGGGCCGGGAGCTGTTTTTT.

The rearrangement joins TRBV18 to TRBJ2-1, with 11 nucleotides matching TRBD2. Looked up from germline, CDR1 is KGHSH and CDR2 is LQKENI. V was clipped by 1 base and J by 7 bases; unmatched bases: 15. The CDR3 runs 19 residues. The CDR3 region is CASSPRIVLAGGARNEQFF. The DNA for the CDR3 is TGTGCCAGCTCACCACGGATCGTTCTAGCGGGGGGAGCACGGAATGAGCAGTTCTTC.

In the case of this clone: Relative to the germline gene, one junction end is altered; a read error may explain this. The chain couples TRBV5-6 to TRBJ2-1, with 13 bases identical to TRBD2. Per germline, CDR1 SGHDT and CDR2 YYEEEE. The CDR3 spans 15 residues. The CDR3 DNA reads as TGTGCCAGCAGCTCCGCCGGACTAGCGGGGGCGCCGGCCGTCTTC. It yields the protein CASSSAGLAGAPAVF. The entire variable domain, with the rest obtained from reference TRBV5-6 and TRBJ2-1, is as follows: DAGVTQSPTHLIKTRGQQVTLRCSPKSGHDTVSWYQQALGQGPQFIFQYYEEEERQRGNFPDRFSGHQFPNYSSELNVNALLLGDSALYLCASSSAGLAGAPAVFGPGTRLTVL.

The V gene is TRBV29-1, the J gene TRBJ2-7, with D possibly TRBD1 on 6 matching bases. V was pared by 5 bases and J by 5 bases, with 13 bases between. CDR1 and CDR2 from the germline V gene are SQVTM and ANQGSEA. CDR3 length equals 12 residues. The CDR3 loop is CSVKGVRDEQYF. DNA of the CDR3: TGCAGCGTTAAGGGGGTGAGGGACGAGCAGTACTTC.

The CDR3 loop reads CAWLGTGSGYTEAFF. The CDR3 DNA reads TGTGCCTGGCTGGGGACAGGGAGTGGATACACTGAAGCTTTCTTT. This chain connects TRBV30 to TRBJ1-1, with 9 bases identical to TRBD1. Per the germline V gene, CDR1 is GTSNPN and CDR2 is SVGIG (reference sequence). The CDR3 length is 15 residues. Trimming cost V 5 bases and J 3 bases; bases outside gene matches: 10.

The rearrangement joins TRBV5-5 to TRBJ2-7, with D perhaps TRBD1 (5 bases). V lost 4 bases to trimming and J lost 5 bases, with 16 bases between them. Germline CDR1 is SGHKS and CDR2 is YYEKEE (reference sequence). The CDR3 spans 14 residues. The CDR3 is CASSGARSGNEQYF. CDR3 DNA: TGTGCCAGCAGCGGGGCGCGGTCAGGGAACGAGCAGTACTTC.

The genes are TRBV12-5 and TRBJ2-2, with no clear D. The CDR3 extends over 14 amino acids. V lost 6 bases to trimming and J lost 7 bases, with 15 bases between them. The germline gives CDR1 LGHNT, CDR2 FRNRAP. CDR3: CASGQGVFGGELFF. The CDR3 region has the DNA TGTGCTAGTGGCCAAGGAGTGTTCGGCGGGGAGCTGTTTTTT.

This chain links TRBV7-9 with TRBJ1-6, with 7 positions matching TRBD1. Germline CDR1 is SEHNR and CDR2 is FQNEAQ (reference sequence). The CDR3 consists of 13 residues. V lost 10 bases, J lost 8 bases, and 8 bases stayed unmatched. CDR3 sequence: CATTGTAYSPLHF. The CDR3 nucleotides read TGTGCCACTACCGGGACAGCGTATTCACCCCTCCACTTT. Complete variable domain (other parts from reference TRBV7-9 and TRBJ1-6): DTGVSQNPRHKITKRGQNVTFRCDPISEHNRLYWYRQTLGQGPEFLTYFQNEAQLEKSRLLSDRFSAERPKGSFSTLEIQRTEQGDSAMYLCATTGTAYSPLHFGNGTRLTVT.

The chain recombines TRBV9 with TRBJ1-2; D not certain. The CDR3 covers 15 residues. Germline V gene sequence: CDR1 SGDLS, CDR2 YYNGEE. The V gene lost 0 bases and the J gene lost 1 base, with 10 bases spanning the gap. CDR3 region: CASSVASQFNYGYTF. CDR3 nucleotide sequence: TGTGCCAGCAGCGTAGCCTCACAGTTTAACTATGGCTACACCTTC.

For the CDR3, the DNA is TGCGCCAGCAGCCCCTCGGGACTTCTAACAGATACGCAGTATTTT. It specifies CASSPSGLLTDTQYF. The chain carries TRBV5-1 and TRBJ2-3, with D perhaps TRBD2 (6 bases). V shed 4 bases and J shed 3 bases, with 15 bases lying between them. Germline V gene data show CDR1 as SGHRS and CDR2 as YFSETQ. CDR3 size: 15 residues. Variable domain in full (rest from reference TRBV5-1 and TRBJ2-3): KAGVTQTPRYLIKTRGQQVTLSCSPISGHRSVSWYQQTPGQGLQFLFEYFSETQRNKGNFPGRFSGRQFSNSRSEMNVSTLELGDSALYLCASSPSGLLTDTQYFGPGTRLTVL.

CDR3 DNA: TGTGCCAGTAGTATAGATCTAGTGAGGCCCCAGCATTTT. It translates to CASSIDLVRPQHF. The gene calls are TRBV19 and TRBJ1-5; no clear D gene. This CDR3 is 13 amino acids long. V lost 0 bases, J lost 9 bases, and 9 bases lay in between. Germline V lookup: CDR1 LNHDA, CDR2 SQIVND (reference sequence).

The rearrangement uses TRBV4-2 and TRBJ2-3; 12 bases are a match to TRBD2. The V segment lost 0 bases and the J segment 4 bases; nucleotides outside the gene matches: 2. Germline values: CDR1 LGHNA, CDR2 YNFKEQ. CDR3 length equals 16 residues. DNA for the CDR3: TGTGCCAGCAGCCAAGATCCTAGCGGGGGGGCAGATACGCAGTATTTT. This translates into CASSQDPSGGADTQYF.